The clone carrying this T cell receptor beta chain came up many times. The antigen remains unidentified. The record originates from a study of identical twins. Between the trimmed V and J ends, which lost 6 bases and 6 bases, there was a span of 12 bases. Germline CDR1 and CDR2: MGHDK and SYGVNS. The CDR3 is made up of 13 amino acids. Each CDR3 protein is one row after TCRdb ran MiXCR on the 5' RACE reads. The sample yields just under 650,000 distinct CDR3 sequences, 7.1% seen once. General observations from the study: Abundant beta clonotypes from cord blood bore fewer insertions; memory repertoires lacked this pattern. There was an excess of low generation probability in the out-of-frame alpha sequences that twins shared.

This sample was also put to use in a study of yellow fever vaccine responses in identical twins. This second study notes: Twins reportedly had a vaccine T cell response that seemed partly convergent, partly personalized.

Sequencing input: PBMCs. The V and J genes are TRBV25-1 and TRBJ2-1; D unclear. The receptor comes from a woman aged 18-29 years in good health. CDR3 nucleotides: TGTGCCAGCAGAGGTGACCCACCCAATGAGCAGTTCTTC. It translates to CASRGDPPNEQFF.